This paragraph covers one TCR beta chain sequence. This receptor's antigen is unknown. Base quality data are lacking; no much larger clone is found one base away. The study used an expanded emulsion RT-PCR method with primers for all TCR V genes to analyze paired alpha-beta TCRs of CD8+ T cells. Before emulsion RT-PCR, CD8+ T cells were isolated with a CD8 positive selection kit and incubated overnight in about 9.8 IU/mL IL-2. The sample is drawn from a study of T cell repertoires in breast cancer (dated by TCRdb to about 2016). Describing the broader study: Tumors, lymph nodes and peripheral blood lymphocytes from breast cancer patients were profiled in the study, along with peripheral blood from healthy control donors. The majority of the roughly 20 patient tumors analyzed for shared TCRs were ER+/PR+. Nine healthy donors, of an age range similar to that of the patients, were included as controls. Sequencing yielded on average roughly 500,000 sequences per sample and 8 to 10 reads per input cell. Given the low mutational burden of breast cancer and the rarity of common mutations in breast cancer, it was reasoned that TCRs shared between breast cancer patients would target shared antigens. After being minced and digested with Liberase and DNase, tumors and tumor-involved lymph nodes were passed through 70-um and 40-um filters. Tumor-free lymph nodes were processed with no enzymatic digestion, and blood samples were separated using Ficoll. On the study overall, not on this receptor specifically: Shared TCRs were encoded by various nucleotide sequences, which suggests selection and expansion based on antigen. Genuine antitumor clones may have been missed because singleton TCRs were discarded and only part of each tumor was sampled. Emulsion RT-PCR was considered qualitative rather than quantitative, since transcript abundance and primer differences skewed clone recovery. Tumor-involved sentinel lymph nodes shared about fourfold more TCRs with matched tumor repertoires than tumor-free nodes (roughly 8% versus 2%). Possible tumor specificity was suggested for around 20 TCR pairs that were shared across seven or more patient tumors yet rarely found in control blood. TRBV7 predominated among the shared TCRs, which could possibly reflect tumor recognition or a mispriming bias from eight TRBV7 primers.

Receptors were amplified or captured by emulsion pairing. A second nested PCR with blocking oligos suppressed unpaired genes, then a third nested PCR added Illumina adaptors and barcodes. Between roughly 5,000 and 270,000 T cells, along with C-region, Stepout and V-region primers, were included in each emulsion RT-PCR master mix. Emulsions were generated with the Micellula Emulsion and Purification Kit, and RT-PCR used Qiagen OneStep RT-PCR reagents. Pooled libraries were sequenced on an Illumina MiSeq with paired-end 2 x 250 reads. The source study handled its data this way. In Galaxy, read pairs were joined and then clipped at the engineered overlap into separate alpha and beta files, and any unclipped reads were discarded. Alpha-beta pairs were assigned with CompleteTCR, a MiTCR-based pipeline that links chains sharing read cluster identifiers using an R script. TCR sequences that were observed only once, about 1-3.4% of the total, were removed as potential sequencing errors. Clones were called with MiXCR by TCRdb after fastp trimmed the public reads at Q25, and only in-frame beta chains were retained. Each CDR3 protein appears once, grouped with its most common genes and DNA. The V and J calls follow TCRdb's processing rather than the paper's. In all, the sample holds about 40,000 distinct CDR3 sequences, and over 40% of those were seen once. The biggest ten clones account for around 60% of the sample.

CDR1 SGHTA and CDR2 FQGNSA were looked up in the germline V gene. The V and J ends are trimmed by 4 bases and 7 bases, leaving 11 bases between them. The CDR3 spans 12 residues, from the cysteine through the phenylalanine. CDR3 DNA is the only sequence kept; it has 36 bases, read in frame from the first base. This receptor was taken from a pool of human donors with breast cancer or a healthy control (not recorded which). The chain is made from TRBV7-2 and TRBJ2-7, and the D gene may be TRBD2, 5 bases matching. Sequencing was performed on CD8+ T cells. DNA sequence: TGTGCCAGCAGCTGGAGGAGGAGAGAGCAGTACTTC. Its translation reads: CASSWRRREQYF.